This T cell receptor (beta chain) was documented in a study of control samples from healthy donors and cancer patients. The data were produced by immunoSEQ multiplex PCR, yet TCRdb's version contains in-frame clones alone and is incomplete. The sample consists of some 100,000 clones, roughly 87% of them appearing once. The CDR3 is 16 residues long. V was cut by 10 bases and J by 0 bases, with 22 bases left in between. Germline V lookup: CDR1 SGHDN, CDR2 FVKESK. This clonotype was sampled from a woman in her forties or fifties in good health. The chain has TRBV14 and TRBJ2-7; D possibly matches TRBD1 or TRBD2 (6 bases each). Input material: blood. CDR3 protein: CANKGGSIPISYEQYV. The CDR3 DNA reads as TGTGCCAACAAGGGGGGATCGATCCCGATCTCCTACGAGCAGTACGTC.